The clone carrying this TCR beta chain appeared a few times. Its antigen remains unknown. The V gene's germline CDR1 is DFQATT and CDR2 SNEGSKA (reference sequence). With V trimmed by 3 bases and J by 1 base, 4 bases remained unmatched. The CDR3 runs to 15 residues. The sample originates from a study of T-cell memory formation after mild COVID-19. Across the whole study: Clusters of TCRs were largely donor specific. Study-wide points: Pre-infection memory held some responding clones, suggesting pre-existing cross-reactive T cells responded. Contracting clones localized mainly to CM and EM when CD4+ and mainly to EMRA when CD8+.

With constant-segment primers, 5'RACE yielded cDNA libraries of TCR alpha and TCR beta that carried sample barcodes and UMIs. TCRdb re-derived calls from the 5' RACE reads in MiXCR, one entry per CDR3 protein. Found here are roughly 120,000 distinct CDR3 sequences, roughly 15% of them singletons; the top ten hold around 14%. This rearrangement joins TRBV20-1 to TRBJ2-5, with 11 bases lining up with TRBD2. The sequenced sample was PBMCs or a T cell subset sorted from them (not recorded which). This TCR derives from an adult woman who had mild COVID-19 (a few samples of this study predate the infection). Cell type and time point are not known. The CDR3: CSARALAGVQETQYF. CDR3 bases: TGCAGTGCTAGGGCACTAGCGGGAGTCCAAGAGACCCAGTACTTC.